This T cell receptor beta chain was identified during a study of T cells in Graves' hyperthyroidism and ophthalmopathy. Study results and limitations: Using 13 V-J features, a model discriminated ophthalmopathy from stable hyperthyroidism.

As regards this clonotype: Its antigen is not known.

Researchers amplified the TCR beta CDR3 regions from RNA transcripts. The TCR CDR3 first-round RT-PCR relied on the HTBI primer set. A single record per CDR3 protein comes from TCRdb applying MiXCR to the multiplex PCR reads. The table shows 560,000 or so distinct CDR3 sequences, with 46% occurring only once. Based on clinical symptoms, serum thyroxine and TRAb, thyroid ultrasound and orbital computed tomography, diagnoses were reached. CDR1 and CDR2 (germline): DFQATT, SNEGSKA (reference sequence). CDR3 length equals 14 residues. Deletions cut 2 bases from V and 7 bases from J, with 14 bases between.

This clonotype was sampled from a woman aged 18-30 years with Graves' hyperthyroidism. The sample was peripheral blood or thyroid tissue (not recorded which). The V call is TRBV20-1, the J call TRBJ2-2; D remains unclear. The CDR3 DNA reads TGCAGTGCTAGACCGCCGACCAATTACGGGGAGCTGTTTTTT. This gives the protein CSARPPTNYGELFF.